This entry concerns a single T cell receptor beta chain. Its antigen is unidentified. Donors comprised healthy HIV-negative adults lacking recent acute infections or vaccinations. Sequenced by immunoSEQ multiplex PCR; TCRdb stores in-frame clones only, minus some. The table shows a few million clones, with 80% to 95% occurring only once. This record comes from a study of shared clonotypes between healthy human individuals. Study-wide findings and caveats: Sequencing depth was expected to affect clonotype sharing among donors. In contrast to clonotypes shared by all four donors, non-shared clonotypes had lower generation probabilities. Represented genetic and exposure-history diversity was restricted by having few donors.

Input material: naive CD4+ T cells from PBMCs. Subset here: CD45RA+ positively selected. This TCR was sampled from a man in his late teens or twenties in good health. Some clones in this sample may be carry-over from other donors' samples.

The CDR3 spells CASSITQGGTEAFF. CDR3 nucleotide sequence: TGTGCCAGTAGTATAACGCAGGGCGGCACTGAAGCTTTCTTT. The rearrangement uses TRBV19 and TRBJ1-1; D may be TRBD1 (5 bases). CDR1 is LNHDA and CDR2 is SQIVND in the germline V gene (reference sequence). V shed 2 bases and J shed 4 bases, with 11 bases lying between them. This CDR3 is 14 amino acids long.